The 31 T cell receptor beta chains listed next were all sequenced from one sample in a study of blood T cell repertoires in COVID-19. Sequencing was performed with immunoSEQ multiplex PCR; in TCRdb, only in-frame clones are kept and a portion is missing. The repertoire holds some 120,000 clones, with around nine tenths as singletons. Specimen: peripheral blood. The receptor source for this set is a man aged 45 to 65 with active COVID-19.

V and J are TRBV23-1 and TRBJ1-3; 9 nucleotides agree with TRBD1. TRBV23-1 qualifies as an ORF whose function is uncertain. The CDR3 has 17 amino acids. The V segment lost 4 bases and the J segment 0 bases; nucleotides outside the gene matches: 7. CDR3 nucleotide sequence: TGCGCCAGCAGTCCCGGGACAGGGTTCAGCTCTGGAAACACCATATATTTT. Amino acids: CASSPGTGFSSGNTIYF.

J is TRBJ1-2 and V is TRBV9; D call uncertain. Trimming left V 4 bases short and J 3 bases short, with 10 bases between. Germline V lookup: CDR1 SGDLS, CDR2 YYNGEE. The CDR3 is made up of 13 amino acids. The CDR3: CASSSAVYYGYTF. In nucleotides, the CDR3 is TGTGCCAGCAGCTCCGCAGTGTACTATGGCTACACCTTC.

This clone was found a few times. The conserved final phenylalanine or tryptophan is absent from the CDR3, which likely points to a read error. The DNA is omitted, as the CDR3 cannot be located on it reliably, and the CDR3 follows TCRdb's listing. CDR3 sequence: CATSDLAWREGRI. The chain has TRBV24-1 and TRBJ2-7; TRBD2 is taken as the D call from the table, unchecked against the DNA. The CDR3 spans 13 amino acids, including both terminal residues. CDR1 is KGHDR and CDR2 is SFDVKD in the germline V gene.

The chain has TRBV24-1 and TRBJ2-1, with 10 bases lining up with TRBD2. The V segment lost 5 bases and the J segment 3 bases; nucleotides outside the gene matches: 12. This CDR3 comprises 18 residues. The germline gives CDR1 KGHDR, CDR2 SFDVKD. The CDR3 region has the DNA TGTGCCACCAGTGGAAGTCCGAGCGGGAGGGCCGGCTACAATGAGCAGTTCTTC. This sequence encodes CATSGSPSGRAGYNEQFF.

The rearrangement uses TRBV15 and TRBJ2-2, with D possibly TRBD2 on 6 matching bases. V lost 0 bases to trimming and J lost 7 bases, with 12 bases between them. Looked up from germline, CDR1 is LNHNV and CDR2 is YYDKDF (reference sequence). This CDR3 has 15 residues. The CDR3 loop reads CATSRDLDGGGELFF. Here the CDR3 DNA reads TGTGCCACCAGCAGAGACCTCGACGGGGGCGGGGAGCTGTTTTTT.

The chain couples TRBV30 to TRBJ2-6, with a tentative D call TRBD1 (5 bases). Germline V gives CDR1 GTSNPN, CDR2 SVGIG (reference sequence). V shed 4 bases and J shed 2 bases, with 6 bases lying between them. CDR3 length equals 13 residues. CDR3 region: CAWIRAGANVLTF. In nucleotides, the CDR3 is TGTGCCTGGATCAGGGCTGGGGCCAACGTCCTGACTTTC.

This chain connects TRBV9 to TRBJ2-2; 7 bases align to TRBD2. The length of the CDR3 is 15 residues. CDR1 and CDR2 (germline): SGDLS, YYNGEE. V trimming: 1 base; J trimming: 6 bases; junction bases outside the gene matches: 6. CDR3 sequence: CASSVSSGNAGELFF. The CDR3, as DNA: TGTGCCAGCAGCGTATCTAGCGGAAACGCCGGGGAGCTGTTTTTT.

This clone was seen just once. This chain connects TRBV11-3 to TRBJ1-1; unclear D gene. This CDR3 region has 13 residues. Trimming left V 6 bases short and J 0 bases short, with 8 bases between. CDR1 SGHNT and CDR2 YENEEA come from the germline V gene. The CDR3 spells CASSQNVNTEAFF. The CDR3 DNA sequence: TGTGCCAGCAGTCAAAATGTGAACACTGAAGCTTTCTTT.

V is TRBV7-9 and J is TRBJ1-3; D unclear. The CDR3 length is 17 residues. V gave up 3 bases and J gave up 0 bases, with 15 bases separating them. Germline V gene data show CDR1 as SEHNR and CDR2 as FQNEAQ (reference sequence). The CDR3 sequence: CASSFVTVRDSGNTIYF. The CDR3 coding sequence is TGTGCCAGCAGCTTCGTAACCGTCCGGGACTCTGGAAACACCATATATTTT.

The chain joins TRBV19 to TRBJ2-1, with a tentative D call TRBD2 (6 bases). V dropped 1 base and J dropped 4 bases, with 14 bases sitting between them. Looked up from germline, CDR1 is LNHDA and CDR2 is SQIVND (reference sequence). The CDR3 totals 16 residues. The CDR3 reads CASSIGGRSWYNEQFF. CDR3 in DNA: TGTGCCAGTAGTATAGGGGGGAGGTCTTGGTACAATGAGCAGTTCTTC.

The chain uses TRBV23-1 and TRBJ2-1, with 9 bases matching TRBD2. TRBV23-1 is flagged as an ORF with uncertain function. The CDR3 has 17 residues. V dropped 0 bases and J dropped 5; count of bases not matched to a gene: 8. DNA of the CDR3: TGCGCCAGCAGTCAATCCCATTTGCGGGGGGGTAACAATGAGCAGTTCTTC. Translation gives CASSQSHLRGGNNEQFF.

The chain couples TRBV7-9 to TRBJ2-4; 7 bases are a match to TRBD2. The CDR3 runs 18 residues. Germline assignment: CDR1 SEHNR and CDR2 FQNEAQ (reference sequence). The V segment lost 2 bases and the J segment 1 base; nucleotides outside the gene matches: 11. CDR3 DNA: TGTGCCAGCAGCTTAAGGACTAGGGATTCAGTGGCCAAAAACATTCAGTACTTC. This encodes CASSLRTRDSVAKNIQYF. Based on the CDR3 plus reference TRBV7-9 and TRBJ2-4, the full variable domain is DTGVSQNPRHKITKRGQNVTFRCDPISEHNRLYWYRQTLGQGPEFLTYFQNEAQLEKSRLLSDRFSAERPKGSFSTLEIQRTEQGDSAMYLCASSLRTRDSVAKNIQYFGAGTRLSVL.

V gene TRBV5-1 combines with J gene TRBJ1-5; 8 bases are a match to TRBD1. The germline V gene has CDR1 SGHRS and CDR2 YFSETQ. This CDR3 region has 16 residues. Trimming cost V 0 bases and J 3 bases; bases outside gene matches: 5. The CDR3, as DNA: TGCGCCAGCAGCTTGGCACCAGGGGGCTCCAATCAGCCCCAGCATTTT. It encodes CASSLAPGGSNQPQHF.

This chain links TRBV12-5 with TRBJ2-5; 10 positions match TRBD1. From germline, CDR1 is LGHNT and CDR2 FRNRAP. J gave up 3 bases and V 4 bases, and 14 bases lay outside the gene matches. There are 18 residues in the CDR3. DNA for the CDR3: TGTGCTAGTGGTTCGGGTCAAGTCGGGACAGGGGTAAAAGAGACCCAGTACTTC. Translation: CASGSGQVGTGVKETQYF.

The chain has TRBV7-8 and TRBJ2-5; 8 bases are shared with TRBD2. Trimming removed 5 bases from V and 12 bases from J; junction bases left unmatched: 17. Germline V CDR1 and CDR2: SGHVS, FQNEAQ. The CDR3 is 15 amino acids. The CDR3 loop reads CASSVDLLAGRPEYF. The DNA of the CDR3 is TGTGCCAGCAGCGTAGACTTGCTAGCGGGCCGCCCCGAGTACTTC.

This clone has just one count. This chain joins TRBV5-1 and TRBJ2-1; D call uncertain. The CDR3 runs to 12 residues. Trimming shortened V by 2 bases and J by 5 bases, and 5 bases separated the two germline ends. Germline CDR1 reads SGHRS; CDR2 reads YFSETQ. The CDR3 spells CASSFNDNEQFF. The CDR3, as DNA: TGCGCCAGCAGCTTTAATGACAATGAGCAGTTCTTC.

The chain employs TRBV7-3 and TRBJ2-1, with D possibly TRBD2 on 6 matching bases. Germline loops: CDR1 SGHTA, CDR2 FQGTGA. The CDR3 is 15 amino acids. The V end lost 3 bases, the J end lost 8 bases, and 17 bases lay between the germline ends. The CDR3 DNA sequence: TGTGCCAGCAGCTTCGGCGGGGAAGGTGGGGATGAGCAGTTCTTC. Its translation is CASSFGGEGGDEQFF.

This clone came up a few times. The CDR3 DNA follows: TGTGCCAGCAGTGAGAAATGGGGCCGCCGGTACGTC. Encoded protein: CASSEKWGRRYV. The V gene is TRBV6-1, the J gene TRBJ2-7; possibly TRBD1 for D (5 bases). Trimming took 3 bases from V and 12 from J, leaving 15 bases between them. CDR3 size: 12 residues. Germline CDR1 MNHNS, CDR2 SASEGT.

This clone was counted a single time. The J gene is TRBJ2-5, the V gene TRBV5-1, with 11 bases that match TRBD2. The V segment lost 4 bases and the J segment 5 bases; nucleotides outside the gene matches: 10. The CDR3 runs to 16 residues. Germline CDR1 and CDR2: SGHRS and YFSETQ. The CDR3 sequence: CASSPLAGGWKETQYF. The CDR3 DNA sequence: TGCGCCAGCAGCCCGCTAGCGGGAGGATGGAAGGAGACCCAGTACTTC.

The chain carries TRBV18 and TRBJ1-4; maybe TRBD1 (5 bases). V dropped 1 base and J dropped 8 bases, with 14 bases sitting between them. The CDR3 spans 15 residues. Germline V gene sequence: CDR1 KGHSH, CDR2 LQKENI. The CDR3 spells CASSPQGTGVEKLFF. The CDR3 DNA is TGTGCCAGCTCACCACAAGGGACGGGGGTAGAAAAACTGTTTTTT.

The V call is TRBV3-1 (or the pseudogene TRBV3-2), the J call TRBJ1-4; 7 nucleotides match TRBD1. Germline CDR1 and CDR2: LGHDT and YNNKEL (reference sequence). V was pared by 0 bases and J by 5 bases, with 15 bases of the junction left unmatched. CDR3 length: 19 residues. The chain's CDR3 is CASSQDGGRQGGINEKLFF. The CDR3 DNA follows: TGTGCCAGCAGCCAAGATGGGGGAAGGCAGGGGGGAATCAATGAAAAACTGTTTTTT.

This clone was counted between two and nine times. V usage is TRBV9 and J usage is TRBJ2-3; 10 positions match TRBD2. There are 14 residues in the CDR3. Germline values: CDR1 SGDLS, CDR2 YYNGEE. V lost 6 bases and J lost 0; bases outside the gene matches: 1. CDR3 DNA sequence: TGTGCCAGCAATAGCGGGGGGAGCACAGATACGCAGTATTTT. It is translated as CASNSGGSTDTQYF.

The gene calls are TRBV6-5 and TRBJ2-1; D is possibly TRBD2 (7 bases). The germline V gene has CDR1 MNHEY and CDR2 SVGAGI. The germline V and J ends were trimmed by 8 bases and 5 bases, with 13 bases remaining between them. This CDR3 has 13 amino acids. This CDR3 reads CASWAGAHNEQFF. The CDR3 nucleotides read TGTGCCAGCTGGGCGGGGGCCCACAATGAGCAGTTCTTC.

The V gene is TRBV9, the J gene TRBJ1-1; 7 positions match TRBD1. This CDR3 has 17 amino acids. V shed 0 bases and J 1 base; nucleotides not matched to a gene: 9. CDR1 SGDLS and CDR2 YYNGEE come from the germline V gene. Here the CDR3 DNA reads TGTGCCAGCAGCGTAGGAGGGTACAGGGGTGAGAACACTGAAGCTTTCTTT. It specifies CASSVGGYRGENTEAFF.

The V gene is TRBV5-1, the J gene TRBJ1-2, with 9 positions matching TRBD1. Germline CDR1 reads SGHRS; CDR2 reads YFSETQ. CDR3 size: 17 residues. V was pared by 4 bases and J by 5 bases, with 15 bases of the junction left unmatched. Here the CDR3 DNA reads TGCGCCAGCAGCCCGGGAGGACAGGGGTCCCCTTTTTATGGCTACACCTTC. Its translation is CASSPGGQGSPFYGYTF.

This chain uses TRBV5-6 with TRBJ2-7, with 8 bases matching TRBD1. Germline V gene data show CDR1 as SGHDT and CDR2 as YYEEEE. After removal of 6 bases from V and 0 bases from J, the junction contained 5 bases not matched to a gene. The CDR3 has 14 amino acids. The CDR3 coding sequence is TGTGCCAGCACGCGACAGGGGACCTCCTACGAGCAGTACTTC. The encoded protein is CASTRQGTSYEQYF.

This clone showed up just once. This rearrangement joins TRBV5-4 to TRBJ1-1; the D gene is possibly TRBD1 (5 bases). CDR3 length: 17 amino acids. Germline V lookup: CDR1 SGHNT, CDR2 YYREEE (reference sequence). Trimming took 4 bases from V and 0 from J, leaving 19 bases between them. The chain's CDR3 is CASSRGGENIMNTEAFF. CDR3 DNA sequence: TGTGCCAGCAGCCGTGGAGGGGAGAACATCATGAACACTGAAGCTTTCTTT.

The V gene is TRBV2, the J gene TRBJ1-1; 7 nucleotides agree with TRBD1. The CDR3 is made up of 14 amino acids. CDR1 and CDR2 (germline): SNHLY, FYNNEI. The ends lost 7 bases at V and 1 base at J; junction bases unmatched: 6. The CDR3 region is CASKQGQRNTEAFF. CDR3 sequence (DNA): TGTGCCAGCAAACAGGGACAGAGGAACACTGAAGCTTTCTTT. The variable domain in full, completed from reference TRBV2 and TRBJ1-1, reads EPEVTQTPSHQVTQMGQEVILRCVPISNHLYFYWYRQILGQKVEFLVSFYNNEISEKSEIFDDQFSVERPDGSNFTLKIRSTKLEDSAMYFCASKQGQRNTEAFFGQGTRLTVV.

This clone appeared a single time. The V call is TRBV27, the J call TRBJ2-1, with 15 bases fitting TRBD2. CDR1 and CDR2 (germline): MNHEY, SMNVEV (reference sequence). This CDR3 is 13 amino acids long. With V trimmed by 3 bases and J by 15 bases, 3 bases remained unmatched. The CDR3 protein is CASSFGTSGRPFF. The DNA of the CDR3 is TGTGCCAGCAGTTTTGGGACTAGCGGGAGGCCGTTCTTC.

The chain employs TRBV18 and TRBJ1-2; D is uncertain. Germline V CDR1 and CDR2: KGHSH, LQKENI. This CDR3 has 16 amino acids. With 2 bases removed from V and 7 bases from J, the gap between germline ends came to 20 bases. The CDR3 bases are TGTGCCAGCTCACCAATGAGTATTAGCGGGGAGGTTGGCTACACCTTC. Amino acids: CASSPMSISGEVGYTF.

The chain has TRBV4-1 and TRBJ2-1, with a possible D match to TRBD2 (9 bases). There are 15 residues in the CDR3. Trimming cost V 5 bases and J 7 bases, with 18 bases left between them. CDR1 is MGHRA, CDR2 YSYEKL, per germline. CDR3 sequence: CASSDRGLAQNEQFF. The CDR3 DNA reads as TGCGCCAGCAGCGACAGGGGACTAGCTCAAAATGAGCAGTTCTTC.